This passage covers 27 T cell receptor beta chains from one sample sequenced in a study of post-analysis software for immune sequencing data. Study results and limitations: Among 5 or 6 TRBV segments more frequent in patients than controls were TRBV5-6, TRBV5-1 and TRBV20-1.

Carried by the TCR beta cDNA libraries were unique molecular identifiers. TCRdb called the PCR reads again in MiXCR, with one record for every CDR3 protein. This sample yields about 430,000 distinct CDR3 sequences, of which 30% to 45% are seen a single time; approximately 7.1% belongs to the top ten. Their antigens remain unidentified. Sequencing was done on a sample of blood. The receptors were sampled from a girl aged 2-10 years with multiple sclerosis.

The chain joins TRBV20-1 to TRBJ2-5; possibly TRBD2 for D (6 bases). V was cut by 3 bases and J by 1 base, with 9 bases left in between. The CDR3 loop spans 13 amino acids. Germline V gene lookup returns CDR1 DFQATT and CDR2 SNEGSKA (reference sequence). For the CDR3, the DNA is TGCAGTGCTAGTCGGGGGTCCCAAGAGACCCAGTACTTC. Amino acids: CSASRGSQETQYF.

The chain employs TRBV20-1 and TRBJ2-7; weak D call: TRBD2 (6 bases). The J call may be incorrect, as the DNA end agrees better with TRBJ2-5. The CDR3 is made up of 13 amino acids. In germline, CDR1 is DFQATT, CDR2 SNEGSKA (reference sequence). DNA of the CDR3: TGCAGTGCTCCGGACTACCAGACCGAGACCCAGTACTTC. This translates into CSAPDYQTETQYF.

The sample holds a few counts of this clonotype. This chain connects TRBV5-1 to TRBJ2-5, with D possibly matching TRBD2 (6 bases). The germline V and J ends were trimmed by 4 bases and 5 bases, with 18 bases remaining between them. The length of the CDR3 is 15 residues. Germline V lookup: CDR1 SGHRS, CDR2 YFSETQ. The CDR3: CASSPGTHSQETQYF. DNA for the CDR3: TGCGCCAGCAGCCCCGGGACTCACTCCCAGGAGACCCAGTACTTC.

CDR3 nucleotide sequence: TGTGCCAGCAGCTTAGAACCAGGGGGATCACCCCTCCACTTT. Amino acid sequence: CASSLEPGGSPLHF. V gene TRBV7-9 combines with J gene TRBJ1-6; 7 nucleotides match TRBD1. The J segment lost 10 bases and the V segment lost 1 base, leaving 4 bases of the junction unmatched. Germline lookup yields CDR1 SEHNR and CDR2 FQNEAQ (reference sequence). The CDR3 is 14 residues long.

This rearrangement joins TRBV5-1 to TRBJ2-3; TRBD2 is a possible D gene (6 bases). Germline assignment: CDR1 SGHRS and CDR2 YFSETQ. Trimming took 5 bases from V and 5 from J, leaving 12 bases between them. The CDR3 length is 13 residues. CDR3: CASSRMGGDTQYF. CDR3 DNA sequence: TGCGCCAGCAGTCGGATGGGGGGAGATACGCAGTATTTT.

The rearrangement links TRBV15 to TRBJ2-1; 8 nucleotides agree with TRBD2. The trim removed 8 bases at V and 4 bases at J, leaving 10 bases unmatched. Germline V CDR1 and CDR2: LNHNV, YYDKDF (reference sequence). The CDR3 runs to 15 residues. CDR3 protein: CATEEGTRFYNEQFF. CDR3 coding DNA: TGTGCCACCGAAGAGGGGACTAGGTTTTACAATGAGCAGTTCTTC.

Only a few counts were recorded for this clonotype. This rearrangement joins TRBV12-3 or TRBV12-4 to TRBJ2-7, with D unclear. This CDR3 has 14 residues. V was clipped by 6 bases and J by 1 base, with 13 bases between them. The CDR3 bases are TGTGCCAGCAGCGCCTTTGACGGGTCCTACGAGCAGTACTTC. Its translation: CASSAFDGSYEQYF.

V is TRBV7-9 and J is TRBJ2-1; 7 nucleotides agree with TRBD2. This CDR3 region has 15 residues. CDR1 is SEHNR and CDR2 is FQNEAQ in the germline V gene (reference sequence). The trim removed 8 bases at V and 4 bases at J, leaving 11 bases unmatched. The CDR3: CASGKAGPVYNEQFF. DNA for the CDR3: TGTGCCAGCGGAAAAGCGGGACCCGTATACAATGAGCAGTTCTTC.

This clonotype showed up just a few times. The CDR3 spells CSAAGRFQETQYF. The DNA for the CDR3 is TGCAGCGCGGCAGGGAGGTTCCAAGAGACCCAGTACTTC. The chain joins TRBV29-1 to TRBJ2-5; weak D call: TRBD2 (6 bases). Deletions cut 7 bases from V and 1 base from J, with 13 bases between. Germline CDR1 and CDR2: SQVTM and ANQGSEA. This CDR3 is 13 amino acids long.

The chain joins TRBV29-1 to TRBJ1-2; 12 nucleotides line up with TRBD1. Germline loops: CDR1 SQVTM, CDR2 ANQGSEA. V lost 6 bases to trimming and J lost 6 bases; unmatched junction nucleotides: 14. This CDR3 contains 16 residues. CDR3 amino acids: CSVRTPGQGAWDGYTF. In nucleotides, the CDR3 is TGCAGCGTCCGGACCCCGGGACAGGGGGCGTGGGATGGCTACACCTTC. Supplemented by reference TRBV29-1 and TRBJ1-2, the full variable domain reads SAVISQKPSRDICQRGTSLTIQCQVDSQVTMMFWYRQQPGQSLTLIATANQGSEATYESGFVIDKFPISRPNLTFSTLTVSNMSPEDSSIYLCSVRTPGQGAWDGYTFGSGTRLTVV.

This rearrangement joins TRBV6-2 or TRBV6-3 to TRBJ2-7; no clear D gene. V was trimmed by 6 bases and J by 0 bases, leaving 9 bases between them. The CDR3 runs 13 residues. CDR1 and CDR2 from the germline V gene are MNHEY and SVGEGT. CDR3 nucleotides: TGTGCCAGCAGCTCCGGGTTCTCCTACGAGCAGTACTTC. As protein: CASSSGFSYEQYF.

The sample holds a few counts of this clonotype. This chain joins TRBV5-1 and TRBJ2-1; maybe TRBD1 (6 bases). Trimming shortened V by 1 base and J by 3 bases, and 11 bases separated the two germline ends. The CDR3 covers 15 residues. CDR1 is SGHRS, CDR2 YFSETQ, per germline. DNA for the CDR3: TGCGCCAGCAGCTTGTGGCAGGGGAGCTACAATGAGCAGTTCTTC. The encoded protein is CASSLWQGSYNEQFF.

The chain combines TRBV7-2 with TRBJ2-7; maybe TRBD1 (7 bases). The length of the CDR3 is 15 residues. Per the germline V gene, CDR1 is SGHTA and CDR2 is FQGNSA. The V gene lost 0 bases and the J gene lost 7 bases, with 16 bases spanning the gap. The CDR3 spells CASSLALGGGGEQYF. The CDR3 DNA reads TGTGCCAGCAGCTTAGCCCTTGGAGGGGGCGGAGAGCAGTACTTC.

As DNA, the CDR3 is TGCGCCAGCAGCTCCCCTTTGAAGTACAATGAGCAGTTCTTC. Protein sequence: CASSSPLKYNEQFF. This chain connects TRBV5-1 to TRBJ2-1; D not resolved. V gave up 3 bases and J gave up 4 bases, with 11 bases separating them. Germline-derived CDR1 and CDR2 are SGHRS and YFSETQ. CDR3 length: 14 amino acids.

This clonotype has a handful of counts. This sequence joins TRBV10-3 and TRBJ2-7, with a weak D call TRBD1 (5 bases). The CDR3 is 12 amino acids. CDR1 and CDR2 from the germline V gene are ENHRY and SYGVKD. V was pared by 5 bases and J by 6 bases, with 11 bases between. CDR3 region: CAISSQGGEQYF. The CDR3 DNA sequence: TGTGCCATCAGTTCCCAGGGCGGCGAGCAGTACTTC.

This chain connects TRBV12-3 or TRBV12-4 to TRBJ2-3; D is unclear. The CDR3 loop spans 15 amino acids. Trimming stripped 4 bases from V and 11 bases from J, with 22 bases between. This chain's CDR3 is CASSYHTTSTDVQYF. The DNA of the CDR3 is TGTGCCAGCAGTTACCACACGACGAGCACAGATGTGCAGTATTTT.

J is TRBJ1-6 and V is TRBV7-2, with TRBD1 matching over 8 bases. The germline CDR1 and CDR2 sequences are SGHTA and FQGNSA. The J segment lost 7 bases and the V segment lost 0 bases, leaving 8 bases of the junction unmatched. CDR3 length equals 17 residues. The CDR3 DNA is TGTGCCAGCAGCTTAGCCTCACCCGGGACAGGAAATTCACCCCTCCACTTT. Protein product: CASSLASPGTGNSPLHF.

This clonotype appeared a few times. Lacking the conserved final phenylalanine or tryptophan, this CDR3 likely reflects a read error. The rearrangement joins TRBV12-5 to TRBJ1-1; the D is unclear. The CDR3 covers 15 residues. CDR1 and CDR2 from the germline V gene are LGHNT and FRNRAP. Between the trimmed V and J ends, which lost 1 base and 4 bases, there was a span of 13 bases. Here the CDR3 DNA reads TGTGCTAGTGGTTTGGGTGGGCGCTCGGGCACTGAAGCTTTCTGT. Its translation is CASGLGGRSGTEAFC.

This clonotype occurred a few times. The rearrangement links TRBV7-2 to TRBJ1-6, with 9 bases identical to TRBD1. Germline values: CDR1 SGHTA, CDR2 FQGNSA. The CDR3 runs 16 residues. J gave up 9 bases and V 5 bases, and 11 bases lay outside the gene matches. DNA for the CDR3: TGTGCCAGCAGCGCTGAACAGGGGGCGGCTGCTTCACCCCTCCACTTT. Amino acid sequence: CASSAEQGAAASPLHF.

V is TRBV28 and J is TRBJ2-5; 9 bases are a match to TRBD2. TRBJ2-7 matches the DNA end more closely, so the J call is doubtful. Germline CDR1 and CDR2: MDHEN and SYDVKM. CDR3 length: 17 amino acids. CDR3 amino acids: CASSPVAGGFRRGEQYF. The CDR3 coding sequence is TGTGCCAGCAGTCCGGTCGCGGGGGGGTTTCGCCGGGGCGAGCAGTACTTC.

This clonotype appeared a few times. This CDR3 is CASSLDRDLGRYNEQFF. The CDR3 DNA follows: TGTGCCAGCAGTTTAGACCGGGACTTAGGGAGATACAATGAGCAGTTCTTC. The genes are TRBV12-3 or TRBV12-4 and TRBJ2-1, with a possible D match to TRBD2 (6 bases). V was pared by 1 base and J by 4 bases, with 17 bases between. This CDR3 has 17 amino acids.

This clonotype was seen many times. The chain employs TRBV5-1 and TRBJ2-1; the match to TRBD1 covers 7 bases. This CDR3 spans 15 amino acids. Germline assignment: CDR1 SGHRS and CDR2 YFSETQ. The ends lost 0 bases at V and 2 bases at J; junction bases unmatched: 2. The CDR3 sequence: CASSLGQGTYNEQFF. CDR3 DNA: TGCGCCAGCAGCTTGGGACAGGGAACCTACAATGAGCAGTTCTTC. The full variable domain, completed using reference TRBV5-1 and TRBJ2-1, is KAGVTQTPRYLIKTRGQQVTLSCSPISGHRSVSWYQQTPGQGLQFLFEYFSETQRNKGNFPGRFSGRQFSNSRSEMNVSTLELGDSALYLCASSLGQGTYNEQFFGPGTRLTVL.

The chain links TRBV20-1 to TRBJ1-6, with 8 bases matching TRBD1. The CDR3 has 16 residues. V was clipped by 6 bases and J by 7 bases; unmatched bases: 14. CDR1 is DFQATT, CDR2 SNEGSKA, per germline (reference sequence). The CDR3 sequence is CSAGLMDREWNSPLHF. CDR3 nucleotide sequence: TGCAGTGCGGGGCTTATGGACAGGGAATGGAATTCACCCCTCCACTTT.

The CDR3 region has the DNA TGTGCCAGCAGCTTGAGGCGGGGCCGTCCCTACGAGCAGTACTTC. This gives the protein CASSLRRGRPYEQYF. The V call is TRBV5-6, the J call TRBJ2-7; D may be TRBD2 (6 bases). CDR3 length: 15 amino acids. Trimming took off 1 base at V and 2 bases at J, with 13 bases between the two ends. Germline CDR1 SGHDT, CDR2 YYEEEE.

This clonotype was seen a handful of times. The CDR3 is CASSPILRNQPQHF. The DNA for the CDR3 is TGTGCCAGCAGCCCGATTCTCCGCAATCAGCCCCAGCATTTT. V gene TRBV28 combines with J gene TRBJ1-5; D uncertain. Germline-derived CDR1 and CDR2 are MDHEN and SYDVKM. Trimming pared 6 bases from V and 2 bases from J, leaving 11 bases between. The CDR3 extends over 14 amino acids. Combining the CDR3 with reference TRBV28 and TRBJ1-5 gives the whole variable domain DVKVTQSSRYLVKRTGEKVFLECVQDMDHENMFWYRQDPGLGLRLIYFSYDVKMKEKGDIPEGYSVSREKKERFSLILESASTNQTSMYLCASSPILRNQPQHFGDGTRLSIL.

This clonotype has a count of ten or more. The V gene is TRBV7-6, the J gene TRBJ2-1, with 12 bases aligning to TRBD1. Germline CDR1 reads SGHVS; CDR2 reads FNYEAQ. There are 17 residues in the CDR3. V lost 5 bases and J lost 4; bases outside the gene matches: 9. CDR3 region: CASSPRDRGPIYNEQFF. CDR3 nucleotides: TGTGCCAGCAGCCCCCGGGACAGGGGGCCCATATACAATGAGCAGTTCTTC.

The chain has TRBV29-1 and TRBJ2-1, with D hard to call. Germline V gene sequence: CDR1 SQVTM, CDR2 ANQGSEA. CDR3 length: 13 amino acids. Trimming cost V 4 bases and J 12 bases, with 19 bases left between them. The CDR3 loop is CSVVSFFVGGQFF. In DNA, the CDR3 is TGCAGCGTTGTATCTTTTTTTGTGGGTGGGCAGTTCTTC.